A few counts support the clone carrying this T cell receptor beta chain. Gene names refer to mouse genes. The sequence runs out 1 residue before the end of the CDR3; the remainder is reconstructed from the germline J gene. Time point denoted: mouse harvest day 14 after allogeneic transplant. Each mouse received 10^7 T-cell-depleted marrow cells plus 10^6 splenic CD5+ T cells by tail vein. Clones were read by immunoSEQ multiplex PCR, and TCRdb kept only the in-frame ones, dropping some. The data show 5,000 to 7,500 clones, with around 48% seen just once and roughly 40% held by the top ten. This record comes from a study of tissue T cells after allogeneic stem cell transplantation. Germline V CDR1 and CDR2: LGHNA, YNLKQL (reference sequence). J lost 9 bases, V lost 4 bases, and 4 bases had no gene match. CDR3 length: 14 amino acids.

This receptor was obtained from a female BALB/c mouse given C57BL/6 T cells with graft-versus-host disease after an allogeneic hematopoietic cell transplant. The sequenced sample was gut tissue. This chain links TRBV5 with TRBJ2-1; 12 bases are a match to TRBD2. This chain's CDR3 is CASSLRDWGVEQFF. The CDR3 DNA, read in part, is TGTGCCAGCAGCCTCCGGGACTGGGGGGTTGAGCAGTTC.